The 9 T cell receptor beta chains in this list originate from one sample, sequenced in a study of T cells in Graves' hyperthyroidism and ophthalmopathy. The investigators amplified TCR beta CDR3 regions from RNA transcripts. A first-round RT-PCR of the TCR CDR3 used the HTBI primer set. TCRdb redid the calling of the multiplex PCR reads with MiXCR, one entry per CDR3 protein. The sample holds about 400,000 distinct CDR3 sequences, around an eighth seen once. Sequencing was carried out using blood. The source of these receptors is a man aged 45 to 65 with Graves' ophthalmopathy.

The chain carries TRBV9 and TRBJ2-7; maybe TRBD1 (5 bases). With 0 bases removed from V and 7 bases from J, the gap between germline ends came to 14 bases. The CDR3 runs to 14 residues. Per germline, CDR1 SGDLS and CDR2 YYNGEE. The CDR3 DNA reads TGTGCCAGCAGCGTAGCTCGTACAGGTGGTGAGCAGTACTTC. As protein: CASSVARTGGEQYF.

There are a few counts of this clonotype. The rearrangement joins TRBV27 to TRBJ2-5, with 8 bases lining up with TRBD2. Germline trimming cut 6 bases from V and 2 bases from J; bases unmatched to any gene: 8. Germline V gene data show CDR1 as MNHEY and CDR2 as SMNVEV (reference sequence). The CDR3 has 15 amino acids. CDR3 DNA sequence: TGTGCCAGCAGCCATGGTAGCGGGGCACAAGAGACCCAGTACTTC. Its translation is CASSHGSGAQETQYF.

This clonotype has only a few counts. The rearrangement links TRBV28 to TRBJ2-7; D might be TRBD1 or TRBD2, each matching 5 bases. The CDR3 runs 14 residues. Germline V gene data show CDR1 as MDHEN and CDR2 as SYDVKM. V gave up 2 bases and J gave up 8 bases, with 16 bases separating them. CDR3 amino acids: CASSLPGRGVKQYF. CDR3 in DNA: TGTGCCAGCAGTTTACCGGGTCGGGGCGTAAAGCAGTACTTC.

In its sample, this clonotype was seen a few times. V is TRBV6-1 and J is TRBJ2-7; D gene ambiguous. The germline gives CDR1 MNHNS, CDR2 SASEGT. The V and J ends lost 2 bases and 6 bases respectively, with 8 bases between them. The CDR3 length is 12 residues. The CDR3 DNA reads TGTGCCAGCAGTGAACAGAAGGTCGAGCAGTACTTC. Translation: CASSEQKVEQYF.

The CDR3 sequence is CASSYDRLSNQPQHF. In nucleotides, the CDR3 is TGTGCCAGCAGTTATGACCGGCTTAGCAATCAGCCCCAGCATTTT. This chain uses TRBV6-5 with TRBJ1-5, with unresolved D. This CDR3 region has 15 residues. Trimming pared 3 bases from V and 0 bases from J, leaving 9 bases between. The germline gives CDR1 MNHEY, CDR2 SVGAGI.

This clonotype was counted between two and nine times. The V call is TRBV28, the J call TRBJ1-2; the D is unclear. The CDR3 extends over 12 amino acids. The V gene lost 8 bases and the J gene lost 5 bases, with 12 bases spanning the gap. The germline V gene has CDR1 MDHEN and CDR2 SYDVKM. CDR3 loop: CASSPEGYGYTF. DNA of the CDR3: TGTGCCAGCTCCCCTGAGGGATATGGCTACACCTTC.

The chain carries TRBV19 and TRBJ2-2; possible D gene TRBD1, 5 bases. There are 16 residues in the CDR3. CDR1 and CDR2 (germline): LNHDA, SQIVND (reference sequence). The V gene lost 7 bases and the J gene lost 0 bases, with 15 bases spanning the gap. CDR3 residues: CASTPTDKANTGELFF. The CDR3 region has the DNA TGTGCCAGTACCCCGACAGACAAAGCGAACACCGGGGAGCTGTTTTTT.

This clonotype was seen more than once but under ten times. The V call is TRBV19, the J call TRBJ2-1; tentatively, D is TRBD1 (6 bases). This CDR3 has 15 amino acids. From germline, CDR1 is LNHDA and CDR2 SQIVND (reference sequence). Trimming removed 3 bases from V and 7 bases from J, with 16 bases in between. The CDR3 coding sequence is TGTGCCAGTAGTATTCGGGCAGGGGCGGAGAATGAGCAGTTCTTC. Amino acids: CASSIRAGAENEQFF. Full variable domain (outside the CDR3, taken from reference TRBV19 and TRBJ2-1): DGGITQSPKYLFRKEGQNVTLSCEQNLNHDAMYWYRQDPGQGLRLIYYSQIVNDFQKGDIAEGYSVSREKKESFPLTVTSAQKNPTAFYLCASSIRAGAENEQFFGPGTRLTVL.

This clonotype was seen repeatedly, ten times or more. The V gene is TRBV7-8, the J gene TRBJ1-5; TRBD1 agrees at 9 bases. The ends lost 3 bases at V and 5 bases at J; junction bases unmatched: 2. The CDR3 extends over 14 amino acids. In germline, CDR1 is SGHVS, CDR2 FQNEAQ. This chain's CDR3 is CASSLRTGDQPQHF. CDR3 bases: TGTGCCAGCAGCTTGAGGACAGGGGATCAGCCCCAGCATTTT.